This entry lists 10 T cell receptor beta chains sequenced from one sample in a study of T cell responses to AZD1222 COVID-19 vaccine. Clones were sequenced by immunoSEQ multiplex PCR, and TCRdb holds only the in-frame ones, with some missing. The sample yields 70,000 to 85,000 clones, 83% seen once. Sequenced material: peripheral blood, taken 28 days after the second AZD1222 dose. These receptors were collected from an adult who received the AZD1222 COVID-19 vaccine.

The chain recombines TRBV11-2 with TRBJ2-1, with D unresolved. This CDR3 region has 14 residues. The germline V and J ends were trimmed by 3 bases and 2 bases, with 8 bases remaining between them. Germline V gene sequence: CDR1 SGHAT, CDR2 FQNNGV. The CDR3 here is CASSLALTYNEQFF. The CDR3, as DNA: TGTGCCAGCAGCTTGGCACTGACCTACAATGAGCAGTTCTTC.

The chain links TRBV6-2 or TRBV6-3 to TRBJ1-2; D is possibly TRBD1 (6 bases). CDR3 length: 15 residues. V was shortened by 2 bases and J by 4 bases, with 14 bases between the two germline ends. Germline V gene sequence: CDR1 MNHEY, CDR2 SVGEGT. This chain's CDR3 is CASSYLEGRGYGYTF. The CDR3 nucleotides are TGTGCCAGCAGTTACCTGGAGGGCAGGGGCTATGGCTACACCTTC.

The chain carries TRBV23-1 and TRBJ2-5; D perhaps matches TRBD1 (5 bases). TRBV23-1 is an ORF, with its function uncertain. The CDR3 runs 15 residues. V was cut by 0 bases and J by 4 bases, with 12 bases left in between. CDR3 bases: TGCGCCAGCAGTCAATCGCTCAGGGAAGGAGAGACCCAGTACTTC. It codes for CASSQSLREGETQYF.

The V call is TRBV12-3 or TRBV12-4, the J call TRBJ2-5; no definite D call. The V end lost 3 bases, the J end lost 5 bases, and 4 bases lay between the germline ends. The CDR3 has 11 amino acids. The CDR3 DNA reads TGTGCCAGCAGTTTGTCGGAGACCCAGTACTTC. The encoded protein is CASSLSETQYF.

The chain couples TRBV6-6 to TRBJ2-1; D is undetermined. V shed 6 bases and J shed 0 bases, with 15 bases lying between them. CDR3 length equals 16 residues. From germline, CDR1 is MNHNY and CDR2 SVGAGI (reference sequence). Here the CDR3 DNA reads TGTGCCAGCAGCGACCTGGGTCTAAGCTCCTACAATGAGCAGTTCTTC. Protein: CASSDLGLSSYNEQFF.

This clone was observed a few times. V is TRBV6-5 and J is TRBJ1-2; tentative D call: TRBD1 (6 bases). Deletions cut 9 bases from V and 8 bases from J, with 16 bases between. The CDR3 sequence is 12 residues long. Germline values: CDR1 MNHEY, CDR2 SVGAGI. The CDR3 region has the DNA TGTGCCAGTAGACAGCAAACAGGGGGCTACACCTTC. Translating it yields CASRQQTGGYTF.

The rearrangement joins TRBV24-1 to TRBJ2-1; maybe TRBD2 (5 bases). The CDR3 is 15 amino acids. Trimming cost V 5 bases and J 0 bases, with 10 bases left between them. Germline loops: CDR1 KGHDR, CDR2 SFDVKD. This CDR3 is CATSATRRSYNEQFF. The CDR3 DNA follows: TGTGCCACCAGTGCTACTAGACGCTCCTACAATGAGCAGTTCTTC.

J is TRBJ1-5 and V is TRBV4-1; D is perhaps TRBD1 (6 bases). CDR3 length equals 17 residues. The germline V gene encodes CDR1 MGHRA and CDR2 YSYEKL. V was cut by 3 bases and J by 6 bases, with 21 bases left in between. The DNA of the CDR3 is TGCGCCAGCAGCCAGCCATTAGACGGGGGGGCGGGTCAGCCCCAGCATTTT. Its protein is CASSQPLDGGAGQPQHF.

The V call is TRBV6-5, the J call TRBJ1-5, with a weak D call TRBD1 (5 bases). Germline CDR1 MNHEY, CDR2 SVGAGI. The V and J ends lost 6 bases and 6 bases respectively, with 18 bases between them. The CDR3 has 15 amino acids. CDR3 coding DNA: TGTGCCAGCAGCCGAATCCGGGGGTCGGGTCAGCCCCAGCATTTT. Protein sequence: CASSRIRGSGQPQHF.

The chain combines TRBV5-6 with TRBJ1-2, with TRBD1 matching over 9 bases. Trimming cost V 2 bases and J 7 bases; bases outside gene matches: 6. The germline V gene encodes CDR1 SGHDT and CDR2 YYEEEE. CDR3 length: 14 residues. Here the CDR3 DNA reads TGTGCCAGCAGCTTTTCGACAGGGGGACTTGGCTACACCTTC. The encoded protein is CASSFSTGGLGYTF.